A single sample is the source of the 26 T cell receptor beta chains below, sequenced in a study of T cell repertoires in cytomegalovirus infection. These receptors' targets are unknown. TCRdb re-called the reads with MiXCR, one entry per CDR3 protein. Of 360,000 or so distinct CDR3 sequences detected, approximately 30% appear once; the ten largest clones hold roughly 13%. Sequencing was performed on cultured PBMCs, taken from culture after CMV antigen stimulation. The origin of the receptors is a human donor in good health (CMV status not recorded). Some clones in this sample may be carry-over from other donors' samples.

In this sample, this clonotype turned up a few times. This chain connects TRBV7-2 to TRBJ1-1, with D perhaps matching TRBD1 (5 bases). Trimming shortened V by 1 base and J by 4 bases, and 10 bases separated the two germline ends. The germline gives CDR1 SGHTA, CDR2 FQGNSA. The CDR3 covers 14 residues. CDR3 DNA sequence: TGTGCCAGCAGCTTAGTTCAGGGTTTCACTGAAGCTTTCTTT. Translating gives CASSLVQGFTEAFF.

The V call is TRBV28, the J call TRBJ1-1; D perhaps matches TRBD1 (6 bases). V was pared by 2 bases and J by 2 bases, with 24 bases between. Germline V gene lookup returns CDR1 MDHEN and CDR2 SYDVKM. The CDR3 has 19 amino acids. The chain's CDR3 is CASSLLVLQGRVINTEAFF. The CDR3 bases are TGTGCCAGCAGTTTACTAGTTTTGCAGGGGAGAGTTATCAACACTGAAGCTTTCTTT.

V and J are TRBV18 and TRBJ2-3; 7 nucleotides line up with TRBD1. Germline V gene lookup returns CDR1 KGHSH and CDR2 LQKENI. CDR3 length: 16 amino acids. The trim removed 1 base at V and 5 bases at J, leaving 9 bases unmatched. This CDR3 is CASSPLTGTDLDTQYF. The CDR3 DNA reads as TGTGCCAGCTCACCACTAACCGGGACAGACCTAGATACGCAGTATTTT. Complete variable domain (other parts from reference TRBV18 and TRBJ2-3): NAGVMQNPRHLVRRRGQEARLRCSPMKGHSHVYWYRQLPEEGLKFMVYLQKENIIDESGMPKERFSAEFPKEGPSILRIQQVVRGDSAAYFCASSPLTGTDLDTQYFGPGTRLTVL.

This chain connects TRBV19 to TRBJ2-2; 10 nucleotides match TRBD2. The CDR3 length is 15 residues. CDR1 and CDR2 (germline): LNHDA, SQIVND (reference sequence). After removal of 5 bases from V and 6 bases from J, the junction contained 6 bases not matched to a gene. The CDR3 DNA is TGTGCCAGTAGTCATCCTAGCGGGAGAGCCGGGGAGCTGTTTTTT. It translates to CASSHPSGRAGELFF.

The V and J genes are TRBV28 and TRBJ2-7, with D hard to call. Germline loops: CDR1 MDHEN, CDR2 SYDVKM. The germline V and J ends were trimmed by 11 bases and 4 bases, with 15 bases remaining between them. This CDR3 is 12 amino acids long. Written as DNA, the CDR3 is TGTGCCGCGTCTCAGGATGCTTACGAGCAGTACTTC. It encodes CAASQDAYEQYF.

This chain links TRBV6-1 with TRBJ2-1; no clear D gene. Germline assignment: CDR1 MNHNS and CDR2 SASEGT. The CDR3 is made up of 17 amino acids. V shed 7 bases and J shed 4 bases, with 23 bases lying between them. This chain's CDR3 is CASTMNLISGRYNEQFF. CDR3 coding DNA: TGTGCCAGCACCATGAATCTAATATCGGGCCGGTACAATGAGCAGTTCTTC.

This clonotype showed up just a few times. The rearrangement uses TRBV28 and TRBJ2-7; TRBD1 matches at 7 bases. CDR1 is MDHEN, CDR2 SYDVKM, per germline. This CDR3 spans 14 amino acids. V was pared by 4 bases and J by 3 bases, with 6 bases of the junction left unmatched. Written as DNA, the CDR3 is TGTGCCAGCAGTTCCCCGGGACAGCTCTACGAGCAGTACTTC. This encodes CASSSPGQLYEQYF.

The J gene is TRBJ1-2, the V gene TRBV27; 10 bases match TRBD1. Germline V gives CDR1 MNHEY, CDR2 SMNVEV (reference sequence). V gave up 4 bases and J gave up 8 bases; unmatched junction bases: 13. The CDR3 has 16 residues. CDR3 sequence reads: CASSSRTGGGIGGYTF. The CDR3 nucleotides are TGTGCCAGCAGTTCTAGGACAGGGGGTGGCATTGGAGGCTACACCTTC.

The J gene is TRBJ2-7, the V gene TRBV11-2; 7 bases fit TRBD1. This CDR3 region has 16 residues. With V trimmed by 0 bases and J by 2 bases, 7 bases remained unmatched. CDR1 and CDR2 (germline): SGHAT, FQNNGV. The CDR3 sequence is CASSLDRAGGTYEQYF. CDR3 sequence (DNA): TGTGCCAGCAGCTTAGATCGGGCAGGGGGTACCTACGAGCAGTACTTC.

This clonotype was picked up many times. The chain has TRBV28 and TRBJ2-1, with D maybe TRBD2 (6 bases). The V gene's germline CDR1 is MDHEN and CDR2 SYDVKM. This CDR3 has 15 residues. The germline V and J ends were trimmed by 8 bases and 9 bases, with 23 bases remaining between them. The CDR3 DNA sequence: TGTGCCAGCCGTGTGGAGGGGTTTATCAAGGGTGAGCAGTTCTTC. Protein sequence: CASRVEGFIKGEQFF. The full variable domain, with the rest looked up from reference TRBV28 and TRBJ2-1, is DVKVTQSSRYLVKRTGEKVFLECVQDMDHENMFWYRQDPGLGLRLIYFSYDVKMKEKGDIPEGYSVSREKKERFSLILESASTNQTSMYLCASRVEGFIKGEQFFGPGTRLTVL.

The chain is built from TRBV11-3 and TRBJ1-1, with 9 bases fitting TRBD1. This CDR3 has 18 amino acids. Germline CDR1 is SGHNT and CDR2 is YENEEA. The J segment lost 0 bases and the V segment lost 5 bases, leaving 13 bases of the junction unmatched. The CDR3 bases are TGTGCCAGCAGCCCCGGGACAGGGTTCTCAGACATGAACACTGAAGCTTTCTTT. Protein: CASSPGTGFSDMNTEAFF.

This sequence joins TRBV6-2 or TRBV6-3 and TRBJ2-7, with 9 bases lining up with TRBD2. Germline V lookup: CDR1 MNHEY, CDR2 SVGEGT. Trimming removed 4 bases from V and 5 bases from J; junction bases left unmatched: 6. This CDR3 spans 14 amino acids. The CDR3 DNA reads as TGTGCCAGCAGTTCGCTTAGCGGGGGCCACGAGCAGTACTTC. Translation gives CASSSLSGGHEQYF.

This sequence joins TRBV12-5 and TRBJ2-3; D gene unclear. The CDR3 is 13 residues long. V was cut by 7 bases and J by 4 bases, with 12 bases left in between. Germline lookup yields CDR1 LGHNT and CDR2 FRNRAP. CDR3 sequence: CASVQDWADTQYF. CDR3 nucleotide sequence: TGTGCTAGTGTTCAGGATTGGGCAGATACGCAGTATTTT. The full variable domain, rest sourced from reference TRBV12-5 and TRBJ2-3, is DARVTQTPRHKVTEMGQEVTMRCQPILGHNTVFWYRQTMMQGLELLAYFRNRAPLDDSGMPKDRFSAEMPDATLATLKIQPSEPRDSAVYFCASVQDWADTQYFGPGTRLTVL.

In the case of this clonotype: Its ends do not fully match the called genes, so a read error is possible. The rearrangement joins TRBV4-2 to TRBJ2-7; the match to TRBD1 covers 7 bases. The CDR3 sequence is 14 residues long. The germline V gene encodes CDR1 LGHNA and CDR2 YNFKEQ. The CDR3 DNA reads TGTGCCTGCAGCCATCCAACCCGACAGGGCGAGCAGTACTTC. This gives the protein CACSHPTRQGEQYF.

The J gene is TRBJ2-5, the V gene TRBV5-1; possibly TRBD1 or TRBD2 for D (6 bases each). CDR3 length equals 15 residues. V lost 4 bases and J lost 4, with 17 bases in between. Germline loops: CDR1 SGHRS, CDR2 YFSETQ. The CDR3 region has the DNA TGCGCCAGCAGCCAATACCTACGGGGGCTAGAGACCCAGTACTTC. Its translation is CASSQYLRGLETQYF. Supplemented by reference TRBV5-1 and TRBJ2-5, the full variable domain reads KAGVTQTPRYLIKTRGQQVTLSCSPISGHRSVSWYQQTPGQGLQFLFEYFSETQRNKGNFPGRFSGRQFSNSRSEMNVSTLELGDSALYLCASSQYLRGLETQYFGPGTRLLVL.

The J gene is TRBJ1-1, the V gene TRBV12-3 or TRBV12-4; maybe TRBD1 (5 bases). V was clipped by 6 bases and J by 8 bases, with 13 bases between them. The CDR3 contains 12 residues. The CDR3 nucleotides are TGTGCCAGCAGACCCGGGACCGCAGAAGCTTTCTTT. Protein: CASRPGTAEAFF.

This sequence joins TRBV19 and TRBJ2-3; maybe TRBD2 (5 bases). This CDR3 has 15 amino acids. Trimming took 1 base from V and 2 from J, leaving 10 bases between them. Germline-derived CDR1 and CDR2 are LNHDA and SQIVND (reference sequence). CDR3 in DNA: TGTGCCAGTAGTATAGTATTAGCGAACACAGATACGCAGTATTTT. Amino acid sequence: CASSIVLANTDTQYF.

V is TRBV28 and J is TRBJ1-2; D perhaps matches TRBD1 (5 bases). V lost 5 bases and J 2 bases, leaving 9 bases between the germline ends. Germline CDR1 is MDHEN and CDR2 is SYDVKM. This CDR3 spans 13 amino acids. The CDR3 sequence: CASSGTGNYGYTF. DNA of the CDR3: TGTGCCAGCAGTGGAACAGGAAACTATGGCTACACCTTC.

This clonotype was seen a handful of times. The chain uses TRBV7-8 and TRBJ2-3; the match to TRBD2 covers 7 bases. The junction had 6 bases not matched to a gene; V was cut back by 0 bases and J by 0 bases. The CDR3 is made up of 17 amino acids. CDR1 is SGHVS, CDR2 FQNEAQ, per germline. The chain's CDR3 is CASSLARGSPSTDTQYF. The CDR3 nucleotides are TGTGCCAGCAGCTTAGCGCGCGGGAGCCCTAGCACAGATACGCAGTATTTT.

This clonotype was counted between two and nine times. The chain has TRBV28 and TRBJ1-2; D is ambiguous. The ends were cut back, 3 bases at V and 8 bases at J, with 10 bases in the middle. This CDR3 contains 12 residues. Germline-derived CDR1 and CDR2 are MDHEN and SYDVKM. In nucleotides, the CDR3 is TGTGCCAGCAGTTTTCACAACCGAGGCTACACCTTC. Protein sequence: CASSFHNRGYTF.

To note about this clonotype: The conserved phenylalanine or tryptophan normally closing the CDR3 is absent here, so this likely arose from a read error. The DNA is left out, because the CDR3 cannot be placed on it with certainty; the CDR3 is given as TCRdb lists it. V gene TRBV7-8 combines with J gene TRBJ1-2; the D segment call TRBD1 is taken from the table without a DNA check. The length of the CDR3 is 13 amino acids, counting both ends. The germline V gene has CDR1 SGHVS and CDR2 FQNEAQ. The CDR3 loop is CASSPRTGASGSI.

The chain carries TRBV12-3 or TRBV12-4 and TRBJ2-7, with D perhaps given as TRBD1 or TRBD2 (5 bases each). The CDR3 sequence is 13 residues long. V gave up 6 bases and J gave up 4 bases, with 13 bases separating them. DNA of the CDR3: TGTGCCAGCAGGAGGGACCTTACTTACGAGCAGTACTTC. It translates to CASRRDLTYEQYF.

The V call is TRBV4-3, the J call TRBJ2-6; tentatively, D is TRBD2 (6 bases). V lost 0 bases, J lost 8 bases, and 17 bases lay in between. The CDR3 has 17 residues. Germline loops: CDR1 LGHNA, CDR2 YSLEER. The CDR3 region has the DNA TGCGCCAGCAGCCAAGATAAGGAGGCAGGGAGGTCCAACGTCCTGACTTTC. Translated, it gives CASSQDKEAGRSNVLTF.

This clonotype was seen just once. This sequence joins TRBV20-1 and TRBJ1-1; a weak D match, TRBD1 (5 bases). The CDR3 runs 14 residues. Germline loops: CDR1 DFQATT, CDR2 SNEGSKA (reference sequence). Trimming left V 3 bases short and J 2 bases short, with 13 bases between. The CDR3 bases are TGCAGTGCTAGCTGGACACAGATAAACACTGAAGCTTTCTTT. Translated, it gives CSASWTQINTEAFF.

This chain joins TRBV25-1 and TRBJ2-1; 8 bases agree with TRBD2. V trimming: 6 bases; J trimming: 4 bases; junction bases outside the gene matches: 5. CDR3 length: 14 residues. CDR1 and CDR2 (germline): MGHDK, SYGVNS. The CDR3 is CASRERENYNEQFF. For the CDR3, the DNA is TGTGCCAGCAGAGAGCGGGAGAATTACAATGAGCAGTTCTTC. Filled out from reference TRBV25-1 and TRBJ2-1, the complete variable domain reads EADIYQTPRYLVIGTGKKITLECSQTMGHDKMYWYQQDPGMELHLIHYSYGVNSTEKGDLSSESTVSRIRTEHFPLTLESARPSHTSQYLCASRERENYNEQFFGPGTRLTVL.

This clonotype was counted between two and nine times. The V and J genes are TRBV7-2 and TRBJ2-1; 10 nucleotides match TRBD2. The germline gives CDR1 SGHTA, CDR2 FQGNSA. This CDR3 has 17 residues. J was trimmed by 5 bases and V by 1 base; bases with no gene match: 8. The CDR3 spells CASSLGASGSINNEQFF. For the CDR3, the DNA is TGTGCCAGCAGCTTAGGGGCTAGCGGGAGTATCAACAATGAGCAGTTCTTC.